These T cell receptor beta chains were read from a single sample in a study of shared clonotypes between healthy human individuals. Here immunoSEQ multiplex PCR was the method, and the copy in TCRdb shows in-frame clones only, minus some. The sample lists some 1.5 million clones; roughly 96% were seen once. Source material: naive CD4+ T cells sorted from blood. These receptor sequences come from a man aged 30 to 45 in good health. CDR3s include the opening cysteine and the closing phenylalanine or tryptophan. A D gene is named only where the DNA matches it firmly. Some rows have no size entry. The others give once, few or many, or a class for an expanded clone.

size | D | J | V | CDR3 | DNA
NA | NA | TRBJ2-2 | TRBV6-5 | CASSPRVLATGELFF | TGTGCCAGCAGTCCGAGAGTACTAGCAACCGGGGAGCTGTTTTTT
NA | NA | TRBJ2-3 | TRBV14 | CASSQDVLASTDTQYF | TGTGCCAGCAGCCAAGATGTGTTAGCCAGCACAGATACGCAGTATTTT
NA | NA | TRBJ2-7 | TRBV28 | CASSFNLGGYEQYF | TGTGCCAGCAGTTTTAACCTGGGGGGCTACGAGCAGTACTTC
NA | TRBD2 | TRBJ2-1 | TRBV5-4 | CASSSALAGGDEQFF | TGTGCCAGCAGCTCGGCACTAGCGGGAGGTGATGAGCAGTTCTTC
NA | TRBD1 | TRBJ1-2 | TRBV9 | CASSVVEGASGYTF | TGTGCCAGCAGCGTAGTGGAGGGGGCCAGTGGCTACACCTTC
NA | TRBD1 | TRBJ1-2 | TRBV29-1 | CSVQGVHYGYTF | TGCAGCGTCCAGGGGGTTCACTATGGCTACACCTTC
NA | TRBD1 | TRBJ2-3 | TRBV5-1 | CASSFGGQAGDTQYF | TGCGCCAGCAGCTTCGGGGGACAGGCCGGCGATACGCAGTATTTT
NA | NA | TRBJ2-5 | TRBV5-1 | CASSLGAGETQYF | TGCGCCAGCAGCTTGGGTGCGGGGGAGACCCAGTACTTC
NA | NA | TRBJ1-5 | TRBV25-1 | CASSESGQPQHF | TGTGCCAGCAGTGAATCTGGTCAGCCCCAGCATTTT
NA | TRBD1 | TRBJ2-7 | TRBV28 | CASNLNRGTGDYEQYF | TGTGCCAGCAACCTAAATCGAGGGACAGGGGACTACGAGCAGTACTTC
once | NA | TRBJ1-2 | TRBV2 | CASSVELPGGYTF | TGTGCCAGCAGTGTGGAACTCCCCGGCGGCTACACCTTC
NA | NA | TRBJ2-7 | TRBV5-1 | CASSSGARGTLTYEQYF | TGCGCCAGCAGCTCCGGGGCTCGGGGGACGCTTACCTACGAGCAGTACTTC
NA | NA | TRBJ2-1 | TRBV4-1 | CASSQDLLSSYNEQFF | TGCGCCAGCAGCCAAGATCTACTGAGCTCCTACAATGAGCAGTTCTTC
NA | NA | TRBJ2-3 | TRBV5-1 | CASSFGPGEDTQYF | TGCGCCAGCAGCTTCGGACCAGGTGAAGATACGCAGTATTTT
NA | TRBD2 | TRBJ2-1 | TRBV15 | CATSRDRGLAGGVYNEQFF | TGTGCCACCAGCAGAGATCGGGGACTAGCGGGAGGCGTCTACAATGAGCAGTTCTTC
NA | NA | TRBJ2-2 | TRBV4-3 | CASSTIQWGTGELFF | TGCGCCAGCAGCACTATCCAGTGGGGCACCGGGGAGCTGTTTTTT
NA | NA | TRBJ2-7 | TRBV9 | CASSVAQGGEQYF | TGTGCCAGCAGCGTAGCACAGGGAGGGGAGCAGTACTTC
NA | TRBD1 | TRBJ2-3 | TRBV7-9 | CASSRSRTGFKYF | TGTGCCAGCAGCCGATCACGGACAGGCTTCAAGTATTTT
NA | NA | TRBJ2-5 | TRBV6-5 | CASSYLRETQYF | TGTGCCAGCAGTTACCTTCGAGAGACCCAGTACTTC
NA | TRBD1 | TRBJ1-1 | TRBV14 | CASSHVIRTGKTEAFF | TGTGCCAGCAGCCATGTGATCCGGACAGGGAAAACTGAAGCTTTCTTT
once | TRBD2 | TRBJ2-3 | TRBV2 | CATTSASTDTQYF | TGTGCCACGACTAGCGCAAGCACAGATACGCAGTATTTT
NA | NA | TRBJ2-5 | TRBV28 | CASSPRALQETQYF | TGTGCCAGCAGCCCGCGGGCTCTACAAGAGACCCAGTACTTC
few | NA | TRBJ2-2 | TRBV15 | CATSRSKGTGELFF | TGTGCCACCAGCAGATCCAAGGGCACCGGGGAGCTGTTTTTT
NA | NA | TRBJ2-7 | TRBV25-1 | CASSDSWAVSYEQYF | TGTGCCAGCAGTGACAGCTGGGCAGTCTCCTACGAGCAGTACTTC
once | NA | TRBJ2-5 | TRBV7-2 | CASSPRTLQETQYF | TGTGCCAGCAGCCCAAGGACCCTCCAAGAGACCCAGTACTTC
NA | NA | TRBJ2-7 | TRBV10-1 | CASAGSLVYEQYF | TGCGCCAGCGCCGGGAGTTTGGTGTACGAGCAGTACTTC
NA | NA | TRBJ2-4 | TRBV7-2 | CASSLAVAKNIQYF | TGTGCCAGCAGCTTGGCAGTTGCCAAAAACATTCAGTACTTC
NA | TRBD1 | TRBJ1-2 | TRBV9 | CASSVAQGYAGYTF | TGTGCCAGCAGCGTAGCACAGGGGTATGCTGGCTACACCTTC
NA | TRBD2 | TRBJ2-1 | TRBV9 | CASSVGLAGSSSYNEQFF | TGTGCCAGCAGCGTTGGACTAGCGGGTTCAAGCTCCTACAATGAGCAGTTCTTC
NA | NA | TRBJ2-1 | TRBV10-1 | CASSHLRQGGGYEQFF | TGCGCCAGCAGCCACCTTAGACAGGGAGGGGGATATGAGCAGTTCTTC
NA | TRBD2 | TRBJ2-2 | TRBV6-5 | CASSRGLAGTGELFF | TGTGCCAGCAGCCGCGGACTAGCGGGTACCGGGGAGCTGTTTTTT
NA | TRBD1 | TRBJ2-5 | TRBV7-9 | CASSLGQGKETQYF | TGTGCCAGCAGCTTAGGACAGGGAAAAGAGACCCAGTACTTC
NA | NA | TRBJ1-2 | TRBV5-4 | CASSLPGRHSAVDGYTF | TGTGCCAGCAGTCTACCGGGACGGCACTCCGCGGTTGACGGCTACACCTTC
NA | NA | TRBJ1-1 | TRBV5-1 | CASSWARVNTEAFF | TGCGCCAGCAGCTGGGCCAGGGTGAACACTGAAGCTTTCTTT
NA | TRBD2 | TRBJ2-7 | TRBV10-3 | CAISDWEAGDSHEQYF | TGTGCCATCAGTGACTGGGAGGCGGGAGACTCCCACGAGCAGTACTTC
NA | NA | TRBJ2-7 | TRBV11-2 | CASSLGASSYEQYF | TGTGCCAGCAGCTTAGGGGCCTCTAGCTACGAGCAGTACTTC
NA | NA | TRBJ2-1 | TRBV13 | CASSPRMRNNEQFF | TGTGCCAGCAGCCCACGGATGAGAAACAATGAGCAGTTCTTC
once | TRBD2 | TRBJ2-3 | TRBV29-1 | CSFTGGGGTTDTQYF | TGCAGCTTTACAGGCGGGGGGGGGACCACAGATACGCAGTATTTT
once | TRBD2 | TRBJ2-7 | TRBV11-2 | CASSLVRLAGPYEQYF | TGTGCCAGCAGCTTAGTACGGCTAGCGGGACCTTACGAGCAGTACTTC
NA | TRBD2 | TRBJ2-1 | TRBV7-9 | CASSSLAGGGNEQFF | TGTGCCAGCAGCTCCCTAGCGGGGGGGGGCAATGAGCAGTTCTTC
once | TRBD1 | TRBJ2-1 | TRBV7-9 | CASSLTDPGQGSVNEQFF | TGTGCCAGCAGCTTAACAGACCCCGGACAGGGATCAGTCAATGAGCAGTTCTTC
NA | TRBD1 | TRBJ1-4 | TRBV6-5 | CASTDRDREKLFF | TGTGCCAGCACTGACAGGGATCGTGAAAAACTGTTTTTT
NA | NA | TRBJ2-5 | TRBV6-6 | CASAPLQETQYF | TGTGCCAGCGCACCCCTCCAAGAGACCCAGTACTTC
NA | NA | TRBJ1-5 | TRBV6-5 | CASSYTGREPQHF | TGTGCCAGCAGTTACACCGGGCGGGAGCCCCAGCATTTT
NA | NA | TRBJ2-3 | TRBV5-1 | CASSLVQGRADTQYF | TGCGCCAGCAGCTTAGTGCAGGGAAGGGCAGATACGCAGTATTTT
NA | NA | TRBJ2-1 | TRBV10-3 | CAISVKGNEQFF | TGTGCCATCAGTGTCAAAGGCAATGAGCAGTTCTTC
NA | TRBD1 | TRBJ2-7 | TRBV14 | CASSPLGVQGPKGYEQYF | TGTGCCAGCAGCCCCTTGGGGGTACAGGGGCCGAAGGGCTACGAGCAGTACTTC